This T cell receptor (beta chain) was sequenced in a study of T cell responses to AZD1222 COVID-19 vaccine. Study context: Both about-4-week and about-12-week second-dose recipients were combined.

General study findings and limits: The CD4 TCRs associated with vaccination extended across spike and predominated at 160-218 and 743-854. Close to half of spike-specific TCRs reportedly recognize unmutated variant regions. Only five to seven AZD1222 recipients were seropositive at baseline.

Per germline, CDR1 MNHEY and CDR2 SVGAGI. The CDR3 extends over 10 amino acids. The V end lost 9 bases, the J end lost 2 bases, and 3 bases lay between the germline ends. Assay used: immunoSEQ multiplex PCR; TCRdb lists only in-frame clones, some missing. The profile shows 75,000 to 100,000 clones, 90% of them singletons. Turning to this clone: Its target is unknown.

This receptor was obtained from an adult in good health. The chain carries TRBV6-5 and TRBJ2-3, with D unresolved. Sequencing used peripheral blood, obtained on day 0 of AZD1222 vaccination. The CDR3 sequence is CARNTDTQYF. CDR3 nucleotides: TGTGCCAGGAACACAGATACGCAGTATTTT.